Below, 6 T cell receptor beta chains from the same sample are listed, as sequenced in a study of T cell responses to AZD1222 COVID-19 vaccine. TCRdb keeps only in-frame clones here, not all; method: immunoSEQ multiplex PCR. Counted here are about 130,000 clones, around 90% occurring once; the ten biggest clones make up about 2.7%. The source material was peripheral blood, sampled on day 0 of AZD1222 vaccination. The receptors shown here come from an adult in good health.

J is TRBJ1-4 and V is TRBV29-1; tentative D call: TRBD1 (5 bases). Trimming removed 7 bases from V and 7 bases from J, with 16 bases in between. The germline gives CDR1 SQVTM, CDR2 ANQGSEA. CDR3 size: 13 residues. The CDR3 bases are TGCAGCGGGCTAATGGGGGAAGGTGAAAAACTGTTTTTT. Translation: CSGLMGEGEKLFF.

This chain uses TRBV6-2 or TRBV6-3 with TRBJ1-5, with D unclear. Trimming removed 2 bases at V and 5 bases at J, with 4 bases between. The CDR3 spans 12 residues. In germline, CDR1 is MNHEY, CDR2 SVGEGT. The CDR3 loop reads CASSYRDQPQHF. The CDR3 DNA is TGTGCCAGCAGTTACAGGGATCAGCCCCAGCATTTT.

The chain carries TRBV11-2 and TRBJ2-1; D ambiguous. Germline lookup yields CDR1 SGHAT and CDR2 FQNNGV. This CDR3 region has 15 residues. V shed 5 bases and J shed 2 bases, with 13 bases lying between them. The CDR3 loop is CASSPKGPTYNEQFF. CDR3 sequence (DNA): TGTGCCAGCAGCCCGAAGGGTCCGACCTACAATGAGCAGTTCTTC.

The chain combines TRBV13 with TRBJ2-5; D is undetermined. The V and J ends lost 4 bases and 2 bases respectively, with 14 bases between them. The CDR3 covers 15 residues. Per the germline V gene, CDR1 is PRHDT and CDR2 is FYEKMQ (reference sequence). The CDR3 is CASSSTAPDQETQYF. The CDR3 bases are TGTGCCAGCAGCTCCACCGCCCCGGATCAAGAGACCCAGTACTTC.

The chain combines TRBV5-4 with TRBJ1-6; no clear D gene. This CDR3 is 16 amino acids long. Per the germline V gene, CDR1 is SGHNT and CDR2 is YYREEE (reference sequence). Trimming took off 0 bases at V and 0 bases at J, with 7 bases between the two ends. CDR3 in DNA: TGTGCCAGCAGCTTGGATTCCCTCTCCTATAATTCACCCCTCCACTTT. Translation gives CASSLDSLSYNSPLHF.

This chain links TRBV5-1 with TRBJ2-7; TRBD1 is a possible D gene (6 bases). CDR3 size: 15 residues. Germline V CDR1 and CDR2: SGHRS, YFSETQ. Trimming took 1 base from V and 7 from J, leaving 18 bases between them. The CDR3 loop reads CASSLSPQGTGEQYF. The CDR3 nucleotides read TGCGCCAGCAGCTTGTCCCCCCAGGGGACGGGGGAGCAGTACTTC.